This TCR beta chain was retrieved from a study of T-cell memory formation after mild COVID-19. Overall study context: For the most part, TCR clusters were specific to one donor.

This clonotype was observed a few times. Its antigen is still unknown. General study results and limits: For contracting clones, CD4+ ones sat mainly in CM and EM, CD8+ in EMRA. Day 15 to 85 contractors were CD4/CD8 balanced; later expanders leaned CD4+. Clonal second-wave expansions that peaked on day 37 had unconfirmed SARS-CoV-2 specificity.

TCRdb re-derived calls from the 5' RACE reads in MiXCR, one entry per CDR3 protein. The sample includes 210,000 or so distinct CDR3 sequences, under 12% of them seen just once. V was clipped by 5 bases and J by 8 bases, with 15 bases between them. Germline V CDR1 and CDR2: SGHAT, FQNNGV. This CDR3 is built from 13 residues. The sequence was collected from a man aged 18 to 30 who had mild COVID-19 (a few samples of this study predate the infection). Cell type and time point are not known. The rearrangement joins TRBV11-2 to TRBJ1-2; no definite D call. Sequenced sample: PBMCs or a T cell subset sorted from them (not recorded which). CDR3 DNA: TGTGCCAGCAGCCCGGGTCTCCTTGGGGGCTACACCTTC. Translated, it gives CASSPGLLGGYTF.